The clone carrying this T cell receptor beta chain was seen once. Its antigen is still unknown. TCRdb's copy holds only in-frame clones and misses some; the assay was immunoSEQ multiplex PCR. The sample comprises some 2.1 million clones, 85% to 95% of which are singletons, and under 0.15% rests with the top ten. The sample comes from a study of shared clonotypes between healthy human individuals. On the study more broadly: Donors, aged 18 to 49, were two women and three men. The study used three CD4 naive, three CD4 memory, two CD8 naive and one CD8 memory plate per donor. Study conclusions and caveats: In this cohort, only blood was sampled, and tissue repertoires likely differ. At large depth, rarefaction still showed sorted-subset sequencing to be incomplete.

Trimming removed 5 bases from V and 7 bases from J; junction bases left unmatched: 8. This CDR3 is 15 amino acids long. Germline lookup yields CDR1 SGHNT and CDR2 YYREEE (reference sequence). The rearrangement links TRBV5-4 to TRBJ2-2; 10 bases align to TRBD1. The TCR sequence derives from a young man in good health. The specimen was naive CD4+ T cells sorted from blood. Specified subset: CD45RA+ positively selected. As DNA, the CDR3 is TGTGCCAGCAGGCCCGGGACAGGGGCCATCGGGGAGCTGTTTTTT. Protein: CASRPGTGAIGELFF.